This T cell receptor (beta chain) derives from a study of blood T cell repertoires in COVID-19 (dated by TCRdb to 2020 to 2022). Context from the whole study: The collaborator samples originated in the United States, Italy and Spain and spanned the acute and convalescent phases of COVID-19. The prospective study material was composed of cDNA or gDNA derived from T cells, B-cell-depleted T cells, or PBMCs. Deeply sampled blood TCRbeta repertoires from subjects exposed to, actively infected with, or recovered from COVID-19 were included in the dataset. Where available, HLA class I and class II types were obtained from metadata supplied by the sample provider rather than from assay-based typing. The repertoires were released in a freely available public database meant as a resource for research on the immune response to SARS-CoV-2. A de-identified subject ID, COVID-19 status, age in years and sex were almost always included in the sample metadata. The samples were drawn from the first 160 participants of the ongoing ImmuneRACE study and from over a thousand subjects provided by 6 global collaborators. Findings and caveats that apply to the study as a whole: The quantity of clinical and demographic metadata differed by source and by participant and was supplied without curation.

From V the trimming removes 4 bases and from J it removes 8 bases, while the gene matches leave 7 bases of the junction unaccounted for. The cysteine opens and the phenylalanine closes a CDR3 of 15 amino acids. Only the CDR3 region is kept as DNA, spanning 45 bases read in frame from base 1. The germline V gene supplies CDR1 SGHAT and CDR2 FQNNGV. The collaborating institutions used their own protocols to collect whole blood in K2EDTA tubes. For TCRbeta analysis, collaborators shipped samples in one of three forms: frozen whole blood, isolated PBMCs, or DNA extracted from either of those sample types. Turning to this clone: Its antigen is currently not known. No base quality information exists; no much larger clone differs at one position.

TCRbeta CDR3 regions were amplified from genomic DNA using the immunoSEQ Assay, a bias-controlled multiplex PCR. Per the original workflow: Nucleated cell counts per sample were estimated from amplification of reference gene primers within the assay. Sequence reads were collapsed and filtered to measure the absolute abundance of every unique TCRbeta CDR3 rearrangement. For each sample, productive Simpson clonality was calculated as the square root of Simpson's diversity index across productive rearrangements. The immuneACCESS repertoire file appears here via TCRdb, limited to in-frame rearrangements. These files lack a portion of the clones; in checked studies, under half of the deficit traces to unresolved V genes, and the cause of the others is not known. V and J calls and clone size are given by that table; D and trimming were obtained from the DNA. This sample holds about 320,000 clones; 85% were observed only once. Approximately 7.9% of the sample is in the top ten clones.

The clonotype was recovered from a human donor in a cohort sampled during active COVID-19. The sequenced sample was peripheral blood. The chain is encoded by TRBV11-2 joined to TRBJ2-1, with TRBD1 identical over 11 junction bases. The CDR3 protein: CASSSPGTGGYEQFF. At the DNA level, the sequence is TGTGCCAGCAGCTCTCCCGGGACAGGGGGATATGAGCAGTTCTTC.